The next 10 T cell receptor beta chains were all read from a single sample in a study of CD8 T cells in ankylosing spondylitis. Whole-study results and caveats: For ankylosing spondylitis blood, a TCR beta motif of about 8 highly homologous variants appeared characteristic.

These receptors lack a known antigen. TCRdb re-derived calls from the 5' RACE reads in MiXCR, one entry per CDR3 protein. The repertoire holds fewer than 450,000 distinct CDR3 sequences, with roughly 15% as singletons. The sequencing input was blood, either unsorted or a sorted T cell fraction (not recorded which). These receptor sequences come from a male donor with ankylosing spondylitis.

This clonotype was recorded a few times. This chain connects TRBV5-1 to TRBJ2-3; D tentatively reads TRBD1 or TRBD2 (5 bases each). There are 13 residues in the CDR3. Germline CDR1 SGHRS, CDR2 YFSETQ. Trimming stripped 5 bases from V and 4 bases from J, with 11 bases between. The CDR3 region is CASRVRGPDTQYF. DNA of the CDR3: TGCGCCAGCAGGGTGAGGGGTCCAGATACGCAGTATTTT.

The rearrangement links TRBV5-5 to TRBJ2-3; D uncertain. CDR3 length equals 13 residues. The V gene's germline CDR1 is SGHKS and CDR2 YYEKEE (reference sequence). V lost 4 bases and J lost 2, with 8 bases in between. The CDR3 bases are TGTGCCAGCAGCACGCCTTCCACAGATACGCAGTATTTT. Translating gives CASSTPSTDTQYF.

There are a few counts of this clonotype. The chain couples TRBV7-2 to TRBJ2-3, with a weak D call TRBD1 (6 bases). V gave up 1 base and J gave up 2 bases, with 10 bases separating them. This CDR3 comprises 15 residues. Germline V gene sequence: CDR1 SGHTA, CDR2 FQGNSA. This CDR3 reads CASSLGQVYTDTQYF. The CDR3 nucleotides are TGTGCCAGCAGCTTAGGACAGGTGTACACAGATACGCAGTATTTT.

On this clonotype itself: Just one base apart from a much larger clone, this may be a read error. The chain combines TRBV5-1 with TRBJ1-2; 9 bases match TRBD1. Per the germline V gene, CDR1 is SGHRS and CDR2 is YFSETQ. The CDR3 loop spans 15 amino acids. As DNA, the CDR3 is TGCGCCAACAGCCTTGGGACAGGGCCTGGCTATGGCTACACCTTC. It translates to CANSLGTGPGYGYTF.

The chain has TRBV20-1 and TRBJ1-1; tentative D call: TRBD1 (6 bases). The CDR3 covers 12 residues. V dropped 6 bases and J dropped 6 bases, with 14 bases sitting between them. The germline V gene encodes CDR1 DFQATT and CDR2 SNEGSKA (reference sequence). The CDR3 nucleotides read TGCAGTGCACCTACAGGGAGGCCTGAAGCTTTCTTT. Translating gives CSAPTGRPEAFF.

V usage is TRBV12-3 or TRBV12-4 and J usage is TRBJ2-2; possibly TRBD1 or TRBD2 for D (6 bases each). CDR3 length equals 14 residues. Trimming removed 9 bases from V and 5 bases from J, with 16 bases in between. This CDR3 is CASQGGPGTGELFF. The CDR3 DNA follows: TGTGCCAGTCAAGGGGGGCCCGGGACCGGGGAGCTGTTTTTT.

This clonotype was seen a single time. Here the CDR3 DNA reads TGTGCCAGCAGCGCACCCGGGACTACCTACAATGAGCAGTTCTTC. This sequence encodes CASSAPGTTYNEQFF. This rearrangement joins TRBV5-6 to TRBJ2-1; 7 nucleotides match TRBD2. Germline CDR1 and CDR2: SGHDT and YYEEEE. With V trimmed by 4 bases and J by 2 bases, 6 bases remained unmatched. This CDR3 has 15 amino acids.

This clonotype appeared a few times. The chain employs TRBV25-1 and TRBJ2-7; TRBD1 matches 9 bases. J gave up 7 bases and V 4 bases, and 11 bases lay outside the gene matches. Per germline, CDR1 MGHDK and CDR2 SYGVNS. This CDR3 region has 15 residues. CDR3 sequence: CASSGQGGRTGEQYF. CDR3 nucleotides: TGTGCCAGCAGTGGACAGGGGGGTCGTACGGGAGAGCAGTACTTC.

The CDR3 coding sequence is TGTGCCAGCAGCTTAAACTTGGGACAGGAGACCTACGAGCAGTACTTC. Its protein is CASSLNLGQETYEQYF. This chain uses TRBV7-6 with TRBJ2-7, with 8 bases matching TRBD1. The germline gives CDR1 SGHVS, CDR2 FNYEAQ. Trimming at V came to 2 bases and at J to 2 bases, leaving 8 bases not matched to a gene. There are 16 residues in the CDR3.

V gene TRBV20-1 combines with J gene TRBJ1-5, with 8 bases fitting TRBD1. Germline assignment: CDR1 DFQATT and CDR2 SNEGSKA (reference sequence). The length of the CDR3 is 16 residues. With V trimmed by 6 bases and J by 4 bases, 14 bases remained unmatched. CDR3 nucleotides: TGCAGTGCCAGTAAAACGACAGGGGTGAAGAATCAGCCCCAGCATTTT. It codes for CSASKTTGVKNQPQHF.